The clone carrying this T cell receptor (beta chain) has ten or more counts. Antigen: not known. These data are taken from a study of identical twins. Study-level findings and limits: Analyses based on zero insertions could be partly confounded by invariant MAIT and iNKT cells. There was more out-of-frame TCR alpha sharing in monozygotic twins than models estimated.

V was trimmed by 1 base and J by 0 bases, leaving 12 bases between them. The CDR3 has 16 amino acids. The germline CDR1 and CDR2 sequences are SGHRS and YFSETQ. TCRdb reanalysed the 5' RACE reads using MiXCR and keeps one entry per CDR3 protein. This sample has hundreds of thousands of distinct CDR3 sequences, with about 7% found just once. The same sample was also studied in work on yellow fever vaccine responses in identical twins.

This TCR was sampled from a woman younger than 30 in good health. The sample was memory (CD45RO+) T cells sorted from blood. V gene TRBV5-1 combines with J gene TRBJ2-3; D might be TRBD1 (6 bases). The CDR3 region is CASSLTGFQSTDTQYF. CDR3 bases: TGCGCCAGCAGCTTGACAGGGTTCCAAAGCACAGATACGCAGTATTTT. The full variable domain, in which reference TRBV5-1 and TRBJ2-3 provide the parts outside the CDR3, is KAGVTQTPRYLIKTRGQQVTLSCSPISGHRSVSWYQQTPGQGLQFLFEYFSETQRNKGNFPGRFSGRQFSNSRSEMNVSTLELGDSALYLCASSLTGFQSTDTQYFGPGTRLTVL.